The 23 T cell receptor beta chains below all came from one sample that was sequenced in a study of regulatory T cells in long-lasting Graves disease. Relying on iRepertoire HTBI primers and Arm-PCR of CDR3 regions, the team built TCR beta libraries. A single record per CDR3 protein comes from TCRdb applying MiXCR to the multiplex PCR reads. Found here are approximately 440,000 distinct CDR3 sequences, around 22% of them singletons; the top ten hold around 26%. The time point denotes: persistent/refractory GD, antithyroid drugs over 5 years with positive TRAb. Preparation of the TCR library used RNA extracted from PBMCs. The material sequenced was peripheral blood mononuclear cells (PBMCs), taken when the disease was refractory, from a patient treated with antithyroid drugs. All receptors derive from a female donor with Graves disease.

J is TRBJ2-5 and V is TRBV5-1; D unclear. The CDR3 sequence is 15 residues long. V lost 1 base to trimming and J lost 2 bases, with 12 bases between them. Germline V gene data show CDR1 as SGHRS and CDR2 as YFSETQ. The CDR3, as DNA: TGCGCCAGCAGCTTGAATAGCAGCCCACAAGAGACCCAGTACTTC. This codes for CASSLNSSPQETQYF.

In its sample, this clonotype was seen a few times. The V call is TRBV7-2, the J call TRBJ1-1; TRBD1 aligns across 7 bases. The V gene's germline CDR1 is SGHTA and CDR2 FQGNSA. The CDR3 totals 16 residues. V was clipped by 4 bases and J by 0 bases; unmatched bases: 8. CDR3 DNA: TGTGCCAGCAGCTCGCAGGGGGTTCGAATGAACACTGAAGCTTTCTTT. It specifies CASSSQGVRMNTEAFF.

This clonotype has ten or more counts. The genes are TRBV27 and TRBJ2-5, with D unresolved. V gave up 0 bases and J gave up 2 bases, with 10 bases separating them. The CDR3 length is 15 residues. Germline loops: CDR1 MNHEY, CDR2 SMNVEV (reference sequence). CDR3 nucleotides: TGTGCCAGCAGTTTATCGCGACCCGTACAAGAGACCCAGTACTTC. Translated, it gives CASSLSRPVQETQYF.

The V gene is TRBV5-5, the J gene TRBJ2-5; 9 bases are shared with TRBD2. Trimming removed 1 base from V and 5 bases from J; junction bases left unmatched: 12. The V gene's germline CDR1 is SGHKS and CDR2 YYEKEE (reference sequence). The CDR3 is 17 amino acids. CDR3 region: CASSLRLAGAAGETQYF. Here the CDR3 DNA reads TGTGCCAGCAGCTTGCGGTTAGCGGGAGCGGCTGGGGAGACCCAGTACTTC.

This clonotype was found many times. CDR3 loop: CASSLFLNQPQHF. The DNA for the CDR3 is TGTGCCAGCAGTTTGTTCCTCAATCAGCCCCAGCATTTT. This chain links TRBV27 with TRBJ1-5; D remains unclear. CDR3 length: 13 residues. The ends were cut back, 3 bases at V and 3 bases at J, with 6 bases in the middle. Germline V gene data show CDR1 as MNHEY and CDR2 as SMNVEV (reference sequence).

The V call is TRBV19, the J call TRBJ1-1, with 7 bases that match TRBD1. V shed 5 bases and J 6 bases; nucleotides not matched to a gene: 9. This CDR3 contains 14 residues. From germline, CDR1 is LNHDA and CDR2 SQIVND (reference sequence). The CDR3 region has the DNA TGTGCCAGTAGTCCACCGACCAGGGGGGCTGAAGCTTTCTTT. Amino acids: CASSPPTRGAEAFF. Full variable domain (remainder filled in from reference TRBV19 and TRBJ1-1): DGGITQSPKYLFRKEGQNVTLSCEQNLNHDAMYWYRQDPGQGLRLIYYSQIVNDFQKGDIAEGYSVSREKKESFPLTVTSAQKNPTAFYLCASSPPTRGAEAFFGQGTRLTVV.

This sequence joins TRBV19 and TRBJ1-5; D gene unclear. V was trimmed by 9 bases and J by 5 bases, leaving 23 bases between them. Per germline, CDR1 LNHDA and CDR2 SQIVND (reference sequence). The CDR3 runs to 16 residues. The CDR3 region has the DNA TGTGCCAGACCAAGTGGGGTTTGTATATCAGATCAGCCCCAGCATTTT. It specifies CARPSGVCISDQPQHF.

The chain couples TRBV25-1 to TRBJ2-6; D tentatively fits TRBD1 or TRBD2 (5 bases each). CDR1 and CDR2 from the germline V gene are MGHDK and SYGVNS. This CDR3 spans 14 amino acids. Trimming shortened V by 6 bases and J by 2 bases, and 8 bases separated the two germline ends. This CDR3 reads CASRQGAGANVLTF. The CDR3 nucleotides are TGTGCCAGCAGGCAGGGAGCTGGGGCCAACGTCCTGACTTTC.

This clonotype was detected a few times. The J gene is TRBJ2-7, the V gene TRBV5-1; 13 bases line up with TRBD2. CDR1 SGHRS and CDR2 YFSETQ come from the germline V gene. J gave up 2 bases and V 3 bases, and 14 bases lay outside the gene matches. CDR3 length equals 19 residues. CDR3: CASSSKPGLAGTKPYEQYF. The CDR3 nucleotides are TGCGCCAGCAGCTCAAAGCCGGGACTAGCGGGAACTAAACCCTACGAGCAGTACTTC.

This rearrangement joins TRBV4-1 to TRBJ1-2; D remains unclear. This CDR3 is 15 amino acids long. Germline V gene lookup returns CDR1 MGHRA and CDR2 YSYEKL. Trimming cost V 0 bases and J 3 bases, with 11 bases left between them. CDR3 DNA: TGCGCCAGCAGCCAAGATCCCGTTAAGGACTATGGCTACACCTTC. Encoded protein: CASSQDPVKDYGYTF.

This clonotype appeared many times. V is TRBV28 and J is TRBJ1-4, with no clear D. CDR1 is MDHEN and CDR2 is SYDVKM in the germline V gene. The CDR3 has 15 amino acids. The V end lost 2 bases, the J end lost 6 bases, and 13 bases lay between the germline ends. CDR3 coding DNA: TGTGCCAGCAGTTTAGAAGACCCCTGGGATGAAAAACTGTTTTTT. Encoded protein: CASSLEDPWDEKLFF.

The chain couples TRBV5-1 to TRBJ1-3; D unclear. CDR1 SGHRS and CDR2 YFSETQ come from the germline V gene. Between the trimmed V and J ends, which lost 4 bases and 1 base, there was a span of 15 bases. The CDR3 extends over 16 amino acids. As DNA, the CDR3 is TGCGCCAGCAGCCCGGACCTACAAGATTCTGGAAACACCATATATTTT. It yields the protein CASSPDLQDSGNTIYF.

This chain joins TRBV12-3 or TRBV12-4 and TRBJ2-7; TRBD2 might be the D (6 bases). The CDR3 loop spans 15 amino acids. Trimming pared 3 bases from V and 3 bases from J, leaving 15 bases between. The CDR3 nucleotides read TGTGCCAGCAGTTTGGACCTGACTAGGATCTACGAGCAGTACTTC. Translating gives CASSLDLTRIYEQYF.

This clonotype has at least ten counts. Germline is not matched at one junction end, which may reflect a read error. The V gene is TRBV5-1, the J gene TRBJ2-7, with 7 bases lining up with TRBD2. The CDR3 spans 15 residues. Per germline, CDR1 SGHRS and CDR2 YFSETQ. The CDR3 DNA sequence: TGTGCCAGCAGTTTATCTCCGGGAGGCTCTTACGAGCAGTACTTC. Translating it yields CASSLSPGGSYEQYF.

Only a few counts were recorded for this clonotype. The chain uses TRBV4-1 and TRBJ1-1, with a possible D match to TRBD1 (6 bases). Trimming took off 2 bases at V and 1 base at J, with 14 bases between the two ends. CDR1 is MGHRA and CDR2 is YSYEKL in the germline V gene. This CDR3 is 16 amino acids long. The CDR3 loop reads CASSQYLGQTNTEAFF. CDR3 coding DNA: TGCGCCAGCAGCCAATACCTGGGACAAACGAACACTGAAGCTTTCTTT.

This clonotype appeared once. This chain joins TRBV7-2 and TRBJ2-5; D may be TRBD1 (5 bases). V lost 0 bases and J lost 2, with 10 bases in between. The CDR3 runs to 15 residues. Germline V lookup: CDR1 SGHTA, CDR2 FQGNSA. The CDR3 protein is CASSLAGAKQETQYF. The CDR3 DNA sequence: TGTGCCAGCAGCTTAGCAGGGGCTAAACAAGAGACCCAGTACTTC. The entire variable domain, with the rest obtained from reference TRBV7-2 and TRBJ2-5, is as follows: GAGVSQSPSNKVTEKGKDVELRCDPISGHTALYWYRQSLGQGLEFLIYFQGNSAPDKSGLPSDRFSAERTGGSVSTLTIQRTQQEDSAVYLCASSLAGAKQETQYFGPGTRLLVL.

The chain couples TRBV19 to TRBJ2-2, with 8 bases identical to TRBD2. This CDR3 region has 15 residues. J was trimmed by 4 bases and V by 2 bases; bases with no gene match: 3. Germline V lookup: CDR1 LNHDA, CDR2 SQIVND (reference sequence). The DNA for the CDR3 is TGTGCCAGTAGTATAAGCGGGAGAATCACCGGGGAGCTGTTTTTT. This codes for CASSISGRITGELFF.

This clonotype appeared a few times. The junction does not match germline at one end; this may be a read error. This chain uses TRBV12-3 or TRBV12-4 with TRBJ1-6; no definite D call. The CDR3 runs to 14 residues. DNA for the CDR3: TGTGCCAGCAGTCCCAGCTCCTATAATCCACCCCTCCACTTT. Encoded protein: CASSPSSYNPPLHF.

This clonotype was counted many times. This sequence joins TRBV20-1 and TRBJ2-5; no reliable D call. The germline gives CDR1 DFQATT, CDR2 SNEGSKA (reference sequence). The ends were cut back, 2 bases at V and 3 bases at J, with 10 bases in the middle. CDR3 size: 13 residues. CDR3 bases: TGCAGTGCTAGATCTCCGGGCAAAGAGACCCAGTACTTC. It specifies CSARSPGKETQYF.

This clonotype was seen ten or more times. The chain joins TRBV28 to TRBJ1-2, with a weak D call TRBD1 (6 bases). The CDR3 is made up of 13 amino acids. Trimming cost V 6 bases and J 4 bases, with 12 bases left between them. CDR1 MDHEN and CDR2 SYDVKM come from the germline V gene. The CDR3 reads CASSPDSPYGYTF. CDR3 bases: TGTGCCAGCAGCCCGGACAGCCCCTATGGCTACACCTTC.

This clonotype was counted only a few times. The chain recombines TRBV7-3 with TRBJ2-7, with 8 bases identical to TRBD2. The junction had 5 bases not matched to a gene; V was cut back by 3 bases and J by 1 base. This CDR3 is built from 15 residues. Looked up from germline, CDR1 is SGHTA and CDR2 is FQGTGA. Here the CDR3 DNA reads TGTGCCAGCAGCTTCGGAGCGGGAGCATCCTACGAGCAGTACTTC. Translating gives CASSFGAGASYEQYF.

This clonotype was seen at least ten times. The chain carries TRBV28 and TRBJ2-1; tentatively, D is TRBD1 (5 bases). Germline V gene sequence: CDR1 MDHEN, CDR2 SYDVKM. V was clipped by 4 bases and J by 1 base, with 14 bases between them. The length of the CDR3 is 16 residues. CDR3 region: CASSSNRRRSYNEQFF. The DNA of the CDR3 is TGTGCCAGCAGTTCCAACAGGAGACGATCCTACAATGAGCAGTTCTTC.

The genes are TRBV20-1 and TRBJ2-7; D is perhaps TRBD2 (5 bases). The germline V gene encodes CDR1 DFQATT and CDR2 SNEGSKA (reference sequence). The CDR3 totals 12 residues. Trimming shortened V by 7 bases and J by 3 bases, and 13 bases separated the two germline ends. The CDR3 bases are TGCAGTGTAAACGGGAAAAACTACGAGCAGTACTTC. It yields the protein CSVNGKNYEQYF.